The 3 T cell receptor beta chains in this list originate from one sample, sequenced in a study of T cells in Graves' hyperthyroidism and ophthalmopathy. RNA transcripts provided the source from which TCR beta CDR3 regions were amplified. RT-PCR in the first round (using the HTBI primer set) targeted the TCR CDR3. MiXCR, run by TCRdb on the multiplex PCR reads, gives a single entry per CDR3 protein. Of a few hundred thousand distinct CDR3 sequences listed, approximately 15% are singletons. The specimen sequenced was blood. These receptors were obtained from a woman younger than 45 with Graves' hyperthyroidism.

This clonotype was seen a few times. V usage is TRBV12-5 and J usage is TRBJ1-1; TRBD1 agrees at 12 bases. V gave up 2 bases and J gave up 1 base; unmatched junction bases: 8. Germline V gene data show CDR1 as LGHNT and CDR2 as FRNRAP. The CDR3 extends over 18 amino acids. Here the CDR3 reads CASGLSPGQGAKNTEAFF. The DNA for the CDR3 is TGTGCTAGTGGTTTGAGCCCGGGACAGGGGGCGAAGAACACTGAAGCTTTCTTT. The variable domain in full, with the rest retrieved from reference TRBV12-5 and TRBJ1-1, is DARVTQTPRHKVTEMGQEVTMRCQPILGHNTVFWYRQTMMQGLELLAYFRNRAPLDDSGMPKDRFSAEMPDATLATLKIQPSEPRDSAVYFCASGLSPGQGAKNTEAFFGQGTRLTVV.

This clonotype was counted many times. The chain carries TRBV5-1 and TRBJ1-3; no definite D call. The length of the CDR3 is 14 residues. Trimming removed 0 bases at V and 0 bases at J, with 4 bases between. The germline CDR1 and CDR2 sequences are SGHRS and YFSETQ. Written as DNA, the CDR3 is TGCGCCAGCAGCTTGGCGAGCTCTGGAAACACCATATATTTT. Encoded protein: CASSLASSGNTIYF.

This clonotype was seen many times. The chain employs TRBV19 and TRBJ2-7; D is perhaps TRBD2 (6 bases). Germline assignment: CDR1 LNHDA and CDR2 SQIVND (reference sequence). This CDR3 has 15 residues. Trimming cost V 6 bases and J 3 bases, with 18 bases left between them. CDR3 nucleotides: TGTGCCAGTAGCGTCGCCGGGAGCCACTACTACGAGCAGTACTTC. Protein sequence: CASSVAGSHYYEQYF.